The rows below give T cell receptor beta chains drawn from one sample of a study of radiation and T cells in renal cell carcinoma. Clones were sequenced by immunoSEQ multiplex PCR, and TCRdb holds only the in-frame ones, with some missing. The sample includes about 18,000 clones, over 50% of them seen just once. The input for sequencing was tumor tissue, taken from a patient whose treatment was nephrectomy without radiotherapy. These receptors were taken from a man in his forties or fifties with renal cell carcinoma. CDR3s include the opening cysteine and the closing phenylalanine or tryptophan. A D gene is named only where the DNA matches it firmly. Rows give clone size only sometimes, using once, few, many, or a class for an expanded clone.

J: TRBJ2-7; D: TRBD1; V: TRBV5-1; size: .; CDR3: CASSLYGRQGAGEQYF; DNA: TGCGCCAGCAGCTTGTATGGAAGACAGGGGGCGGGAGAGCAGTACTTC
J: TRBJ2-5; D: TRBD1; V: TRBV14; size: .; CDR3: CASSQDLPGQVSRETQYF; DNA: TGTGCCAGCAGCCAAGACTTGCCGGGACAGGTTTCGCGAGAGACCCAGTACTTC
J: TRBJ2-1; D: .; V: TRBV7-7; size: .; CDR3: CASSLAPRDNEQFF; DNA: TGTGCCAGCAGCTTAGCCCCGCGAGATAATGAGCAGTTCTTC
J: TRBJ1-5; D: .; V: TRBV27; size: few; CDR3: CASSYYVGQPQHF; DNA: TGTGCCAGCAGTTACTACGTGGGACAGCCCCAGCATTTT
J: TRBJ1-1; D: .; V: TRBV28; size: few; CDR3: CASSLPGQITEAFF; DNA: TGTGCCAGCAGTTTACCCGGACAGATCACTGAAGCTTTCTTT
J: TRBJ2-1; D: TRBD1; V: TRBV29-1; size: .; CDR3: CSVERRDRGYNEQFF; DNA: TGCAGCGTTGAACGCCGGGACAGAGGTTACAATGAGCAGTTCTTC
J: TRBJ1-1; D: TRBD1; V: TRBV19; size: .; CDR3: CASEGQGNTEAFF; DNA: TGTGCCAGTGAAGGACAGGGAAACACTGAAGCTTTCTTT
J: TRBJ1-1; D: .; V: TRBV9; size: .; CDR3: CASSFLFRSDVNTEAFF; DNA: TGTGCCAGCAGCTTTTTGTTCCGAAGCGATGTGAACACTGAAGCTTTCTTT
J: TRBJ1-6; D: .; V: TRBV2; size: few; CDR3: CASIRANSPLHF; DNA: TGTGCCAGCATAAGGGCTAATTCACCCCTCCACTTT
J: TRBJ1-3; D: TRBD1; V: TRBV2; size: few; CDR3: CASSSPQGADGNTIYF; DNA: TGTGCCAGCAGTTCCCCTCAGGGGGCGGATGGAAACACCATATATTTT
J: TRBJ1-1; D: .; V: TRBV5-1; size: few; CDR3: CASSLSGTITEAFF; DNA: TGCGCCAGCAGCCTTTCTGGGACGATCACTGAAGCTTTCTTT
J: TRBJ1-1; D: .; V: TRBV5-5; size: few; CDR3: CASSLRGVSTEAFF; DNA: TGTGCCAGCAGCTTGAGGGGTGTAAGCACTGAAGCTTTCTTT
J: TRBJ1-1; D: .; V: TRBV20-1; size: .; CDR3: CSAGSPGEAFF; DNA: TGCAGTGCTGGAAGCCCCGGTGAAGCTTTCTTT
J: TRBJ1-6; D: .; V: TRBV4-2; size: .; CDR3: CASSQDRSGVNSPLHF; DNA: TGTGCCAGCAGCCAAGATAGGTCAGGGGTCAATTCACCCCTCCACTTT
J: TRBJ2-2; D: .; V: TRBV7-8; size: .; CDR3: CASSPTLGGELFF; DNA: TGTGCCAGCAGCCCCACCCTTGGAGGGGAGCTGTTTTTT
J: TRBJ2-3; D: TRBD2; V: TRBV5-1; size: .; CDR3: CASSLRLAGGTTDTQYF; DNA: TGCGCCAGCAGCTTAAGACTAGCGGGGGGGACTACAGATACGCAGTATTTT
J: TRBJ1-1; D: .; V: TRBV7-9; size: .; CDR3: CASSPLLDTEAFF; DNA: TGTGCCAGCAGCCCCCTTCTTGACACTGAAGCTTTCTTT
J: TRBJ1-1; D: .; V: TRBV9; size: .; CDR3: CASSVDVHTEAFF; DNA: TGTGCCAGCAGCGTAGACGTCCACACTGAAGCTTTCTTT
J: TRBJ1-1; D: .; V: TRBV9; size: .; CDR3: CASSVGAGANTEAFF; DNA: TGTGCCAGCAGCGTAGGTGCGGGTGCGAACACTGAAGCTTTCTTT
J: TRBJ2-1; D: .; V: TRBV9; size: few; CDR3: CASSVGTASKNEQFF; DNA: TGTGCCAGCAGCGTCGGGACTGCCTCTAAGAATGAGCAGTTCTTC
J: TRBJ2-2; D: .; V: TRBV19; size: .; CDR3: CASSYVLNTGELFF; DNA: TGTGCCAGTAGTTACGTCCTGAACACCGGGGAGCTGTTTTTT
J: TRBJ1-2; D: .; V: TRBV6-5; size: .; CDR3: CATDLGAGDGYTF; DNA: TGTGCCACCGACCTAGGTGCGGGGGATGGCTACACCTTC
J: TRBJ1-4; D: TRBD1; V: TRBV30; size: .; CDR3: CAWNTGQGDEKLFF; DNA: TGTGCCTGGAACACGGGACAGGGGGATGAAAAACTGTTTTTT